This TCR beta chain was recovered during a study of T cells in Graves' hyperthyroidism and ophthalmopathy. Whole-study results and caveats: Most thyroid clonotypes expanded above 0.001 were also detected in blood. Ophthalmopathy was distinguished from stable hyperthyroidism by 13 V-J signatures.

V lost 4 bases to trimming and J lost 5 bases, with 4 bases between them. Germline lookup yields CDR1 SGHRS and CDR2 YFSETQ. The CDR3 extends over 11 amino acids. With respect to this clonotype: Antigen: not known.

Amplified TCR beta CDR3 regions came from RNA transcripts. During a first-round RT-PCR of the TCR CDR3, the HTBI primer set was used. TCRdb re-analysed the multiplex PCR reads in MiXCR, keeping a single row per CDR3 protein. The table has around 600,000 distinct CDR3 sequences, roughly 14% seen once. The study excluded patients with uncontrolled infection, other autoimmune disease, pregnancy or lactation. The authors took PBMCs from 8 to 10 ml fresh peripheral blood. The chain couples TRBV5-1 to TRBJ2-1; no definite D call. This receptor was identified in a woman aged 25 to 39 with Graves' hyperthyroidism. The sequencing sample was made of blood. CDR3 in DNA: TGCGCCAGCAGCGAACACAATGAGCAGTTCTTC. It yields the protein CASSEHNEQFF.